The clone carrying this T cell receptor (beta chain) was detected only once. The antigen is undetermined. V was clipped by 4 bases and J by 2 bases, with 6 bases between them. Germline V gives CDR1 SGHVS, CDR2 FQNEAQ. The CDR3 totals 14 residues. This entry is derived from a study of T cell responses to AZD1222 COVID-19 vaccine. Repertoires were generated with immunoSEQ multiplex PCR, while TCRdb's copy carries only in-frame clones and drops some. The sample lists about 120,000 clones; approximately 91% were seen once. Study-wide results and limits: A mostly white British donor set with more females was recruited, and clonal diversity was possibly underestimated.

Sequenced material: peripheral blood, taken on day 0 of AZD1222 vaccination. V gene TRBV7-8 combines with J gene TRBJ2-6; TRBD1 is a possible D gene (6 bases). The sequence was obtained from an adult in good health. The CDR3 sequence is CASSSGAGANVLTF. The DNA of the CDR3 is TGTGCCAGCAGCTCAGGGGCTGGGGCCAACGTCCTGACTTTC.